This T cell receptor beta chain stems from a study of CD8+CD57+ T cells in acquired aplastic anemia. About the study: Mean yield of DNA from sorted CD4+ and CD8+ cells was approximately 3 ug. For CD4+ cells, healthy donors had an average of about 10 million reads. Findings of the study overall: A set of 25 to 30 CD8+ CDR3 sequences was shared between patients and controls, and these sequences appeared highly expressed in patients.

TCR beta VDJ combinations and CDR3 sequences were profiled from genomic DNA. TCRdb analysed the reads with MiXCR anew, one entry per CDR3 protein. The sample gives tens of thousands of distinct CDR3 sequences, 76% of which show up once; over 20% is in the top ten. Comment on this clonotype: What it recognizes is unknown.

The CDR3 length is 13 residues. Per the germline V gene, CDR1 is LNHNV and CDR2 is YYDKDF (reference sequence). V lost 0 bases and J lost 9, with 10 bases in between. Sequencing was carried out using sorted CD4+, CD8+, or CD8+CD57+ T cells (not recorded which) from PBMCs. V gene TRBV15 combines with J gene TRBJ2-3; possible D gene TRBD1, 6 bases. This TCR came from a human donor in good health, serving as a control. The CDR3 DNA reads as TGTGCCACCAGCAGAGATCGACAGGCCACGCAGTATTTT. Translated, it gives CATSRDRQATQYF.